What follows are 23 T cell receptor beta chains derived from one specimen sequenced in a study of T cell responses to AZD1222 COVID-19 vaccine. Profiled with immunoSEQ multiplex PCR; TCRdb holds only in-frame clones, not every one. The profile shows fewer than 120,000 clones, roughly nine tenths of them singletons. Sequences were derived from peripheral blood, sampled on day 0 of AZD1222 vaccination. These receptors all come from an adult in good health.

The chain couples TRBV5-6 to TRBJ1-5; possibly TRBD1 for D (5 bases). Between the trimmed V and J ends, which lost 4 bases and 2 bases, there was a span of 16 bases. CDR1 and CDR2 from the germline V gene are SGHDT and YYEEEE. The CDR3 extends over 16 amino acids. This chain's CDR3 is CASSRMSGGGNQPQHF. DNA of the CDR3: TGTGCCAGCAGCCGGATGTCGGGGGGTGGCAATCAGCCCCAGCATTTT.

The chain links TRBV12-3 or TRBV12-4 to TRBJ2-2, with D hard to call. CDR3 length equals 12 residues. The V gene lost 7 bases and the J gene lost 2 bases, with 5 bases spanning the gap. In DNA form, the CDR3 reads TGTGCCAGCAATCATAACACCGGGGAGCTGTTTTTT. It yields the protein CASNHNTGELFF.

The genes are TRBV28 and TRBJ2-3, with TRBD2 identical over 12 bases. Germline CDR1 and CDR2: MDHEN and SYDVKM. Unmatched junction bases numbered 11, after V lost 7 bases and J lost 0 bases. This CDR3 spans 18 amino acids. The CDR3 protein is CASIDGTSGYTSTDTQYF. In DNA, the CDR3 is TGTGCCAGCATCGACGGGACTAGCGGGTATACTAGCACAGATACGCAGTATTTT.

The chain carries TRBV2 and TRBJ1-5; 11 nucleotides agree with TRBD1. The CDR3 extends over 14 amino acids. The germline V gene encodes CDR1 SNHLY and CDR2 FYNNEI. Trimming cost V 6 bases and J 6 bases; bases outside gene matches: 4. This CDR3 is CASRRDRGGQPQHF. Here the CDR3 DNA reads TGTGCCAGCAGGAGGGACAGGGGGGGTCAGCCCCAGCATTTT.

DNA for the CDR3: TGTGCCAGCAGCCCGACAGACAATCAGCCCCAGCATTTT. It translates to CASSPTDNQPQHF. The chain employs TRBV11-2 and TRBJ1-5, with D maybe TRBD1 (5 bases). This CDR3 has 13 amino acids. Germline-derived CDR1 and CDR2 are SGHAT and FQNNGV. V lost 5 bases to trimming and J lost 3 bases, with 8 bases between them.

J is TRBJ2-3 and V is TRBV6-2 or TRBV6-3; TRBD2 agrees at 9 bases. The CDR3 length is 13 residues. V trimming: 5 bases; J trimming: 8 bases; junction bases outside the gene matches: 5. From germline, CDR1 is MNHEY and CDR2 SVGEGT. CDR3 coding DNA: TGTGCCAGCAGTACCTTAGCGGGAGCTACGCAGTATTTT. This encodes CASSTLAGATQYF.

This sequence joins TRBV19 and TRBJ1-5, with 7 bases that match TRBD1. Per germline, CDR1 LNHDA and CDR2 SQIVND (reference sequence). After removal of 6 bases from V and 0 bases from J, the junction contained 11 bases not matched to a gene. The CDR3 is made up of 17 amino acids. The CDR3 nucleotides are TGTGCCAGTAGGGGACCGGGACAGATACATAGCAATCAGCCCCAGCATTTT. Translated, it gives CASRGPGQIHSNQPQHF. The whole variable domain, filled in from reference TRBV19 and TRBJ1-5, reads DGGITQSPKYLFRKEGQNVTLSCEQNLNHDAMYWYRQDPGQGLRLIYYSQIVNDFQKGDIAEGYSVSREKKESFPLTVTSAQKNPTAFYLCASRGPGQIHSNQPQHFGDGTRLSIL.

The chain recombines TRBV24-1 with TRBJ2-1, with 9 bases fitting TRBD1. V trimming: 3 bases; J trimming: 7 bases; junction bases outside the gene matches: 6. This CDR3 has 15 residues. Per the germline V gene, CDR1 is KGHDR and CDR2 is SFDVKD. CDR3 DNA: TGTGCCACCAGTGATGCCAGCGGGACAGGGAATGAGCAGTTCTTC. Residues: CATSDASGTGNEQFF.

V usage is TRBV3-1 (or the pseudogene TRBV3-2) and J usage is TRBJ1-2; a possible D gene is TRBD1 (5 bases). The germline V and J ends were trimmed by 8 bases and 0 bases, with 10 bases remaining between them. The CDR3 length is 13 residues. The V gene's germline CDR1 is LGHDT and CDR2 YNNKEL (reference sequence). The chain's CDR3 is CASPGHTNYGYTF. The CDR3 bases are TGTGCCAGCCCAGGACATACTAACTATGGCTACACCTTC.

The chain uses TRBV5-4 and TRBJ2-7, with 8 bases identical to TRBD2. The germline gives CDR1 SGHNT, CDR2 YYREEE (reference sequence). Unmatched junction bases numbered 10, after V lost 2 bases and J lost 6 bases. There are 15 residues in the CDR3. The CDR3 nucleotides are TGTGCCAGCAGCTTAGGCGGAGCGGGAGTTAGCGAGCAGTACTTC. Translating it yields CASSLGGAGVSEQYF.

The genes are TRBV29-1 and TRBJ2-3, with no clear D. The CDR3 consists of 11 residues. Trimming left V 6 bases short and J 10 bases short, with 14 bases between. CDR1 and CDR2 from the germline V gene are SQVTM and ANQGSEA. CDR3 sequence (DNA): TGCAGCGTCGAACGTGGAACTTCGCAGTATTTT. Its translation is CSVERGTSQYF.

In this sample, this clone turned up once. The chain combines TRBV3-1 (or the pseudogene TRBV3-2) with TRBJ2-1, with 8 bases aligning to TRBD2. This CDR3 comprises 16 residues. Trimming took 0 bases from V and 9 from J; bases not matched to a gene: 10. Germline-derived CDR1 and CDR2 are LGHDT and YNNKEL (reference sequence). In nucleotides, the CDR3 is TGTGCCAGCAGCCAAGATTCAAGCGGGAGTATTAGTGAGCAGTTCTTC. Translation: CASSQDSSGSISEQFF.

This rearrangement joins TRBV18 to TRBJ2-2, with D uncertain. CDR1 and CDR2 from the germline V gene are KGHSH and LQKENI. V lost 4 bases and J 8 bases, leaving 11 bases between the germline ends. The CDR3 has 13 residues. The CDR3 loop is CASSQNSGGELFF. CDR3 nucleotides: TGTGCCAGCTCACAAAACTCCGGGGGGGAGCTGTTTTTT.

The table lists this clone with a count of one. The chain employs TRBV5-4 and TRBJ2-7; the D gene is possibly TRBD2 (6 bases). Germline-derived CDR1 and CDR2 are SGHNT and YYREEE (reference sequence). The CDR3 totals 14 residues. V lost 0 bases to trimming and J lost 5 bases, with 12 bases between them. The CDR3 region has the DNA TGTGCCAGCAGCTTGGTGGGGGGTACAAACGAGCAGTACTTC. Amino acids: CASSLVGGTNEQYF.

This chain connects TRBV5-1 to TRBJ2-2; no firm D call. Trimming left V 2 bases short and J 1 base short, with 9 bases between. The CDR3 contains 15 residues. Germline V gene data show CDR1 as SGHRS and CDR2 as YFSETQ. The CDR3 bases are TGCGCCAGCAGCTTACCGGGCATGAACACCGGGGAGCTGTTTTTT. It is translated as CASSLPGMNTGELFF.

The chain couples TRBV2 to TRBJ1-6, with D possibly TRBD1 on 5 matching bases. V lost 5 bases and J 7 bases, leaving 9 bases between the germline ends. Germline V lookup: CDR1 SNHLY, CDR2 FYNNEI. The CDR3 runs 13 residues. The CDR3 region is CASSNGGNSPLHF. The DNA of the CDR3 is TGTGCCAGCAGTAATGGGGGGAATTCACCCCTCCACTTT. The whole variable domain, remainder taken from reference TRBV2 and TRBJ1-6, is EPEVTQTPSHQVTQMGQEVILRCVPISNHLYFYWYRQILGQKVEFLVSFYNNEISEKSEIFDDQFSVERPDGSNFTLKIRSTKLEDSAMYFCASSNGGNSPLHFGNGTRLTVT.

The V gene is TRBV25-1, the J gene TRBJ2-1; 8 bases align to TRBD1. Germline V gives CDR1 MGHDK, CDR2 SYGVNS. The length of the CDR3 is 15 residues. The trim removed 6 bases at V and 5 bases at J, leaving 9 bases unmatched. CDR3 DNA: TGTGCCAGCAGCGGTTGGGACAGGATCGACAATGAGCAGTTCTTC. Its translation: CASSGWDRIDNEQFF.

The table lists this clone with a few counts. The CDR3 DNA reads as TGTGCCAGCAGCTTAGTTGTTACGGGAGCCTACGAGCAGTACTTC. Protein product: CASSLVVTGAYEQYF. The gene calls are TRBV7-2 and TRBJ2-7, with D possibly TRBD2 on 6 matching bases. Per germline, CDR1 SGHTA and CDR2 FQGNSA. V was clipped by 1 base and J by 2 bases, with 12 bases between them. The CDR3 is 15 amino acids.

The genes are TRBV7-2 and TRBJ1-4; the D gene is possibly TRBD1 (5 bases). The CDR3 length is 17 residues. Trimming removed 5 bases at V and 3 bases at J, with 19 bases between. CDR1 is SGHTA and CDR2 is FQGNSA in the germline V gene. The CDR3 DNA is TGTGCCAGCAGCATTTACCCGATCGGGGCAGCTAATGAAAAACTGTTTTTT. Translated: CASSIYPIGAANEKLFF.

CDR3 coding DNA: TGTGCCAGCAGCTGGGGACAGGGCGCTGCTGGAAACACCATATATTTT. Encoded protein: CASSWGQGAAGNTIYF. The chain is built from TRBV7-9 and TRBJ1-3, with 9 bases aligning to TRBD1. Looked up from germline, CDR1 is SEHNR and CDR2 is FQNEAQ (reference sequence). J gave up 2 bases and V 4 bases, and 6 bases lay outside the gene matches. There are 16 residues in the CDR3.

The chain links TRBV12-3 or TRBV12-4 to TRBJ1-2; maybe TRBD1 (5 bases). Trimming took off 3 bases at V and 4 bases at J, with 9 bases between the two ends. There are 13 residues in the CDR3. CDR3 bases: TGTGCCAGCAGTTTTGACAGATCCTATGGCTACACCTTC. Translation: CASSFDRSYGYTF.

This chain joins TRBV30 and TRBJ1-2, with 7 bases that match TRBD1. The CDR3 is 14 amino acids. J lost 3 bases, V lost 5 bases, and 9 bases had no gene match. In germline, CDR1 is GTSNPN, CDR2 SVGIG (reference sequence). CDR3 loop: CAWGAGGSDYGYTF. The CDR3, as DNA: TGTGCCTGGGGAGCAGGGGGATCGGACTATGGCTACACCTTC.

V usage is TRBV14 and J usage is TRBJ1-6, with 7 bases lining up with TRBD1. Germline-derived CDR1 and CDR2 are SGHDN and FVKESK. V gave up 4 bases and J gave up 9 bases; unmatched junction bases: 12. The CDR3 is 16 amino acids. The CDR3 loop reads CASSPRWGTGVSPLHF. CDR3 coding DNA: TGTGCCAGCAGCCCCCGCTGGGGAACAGGGGTTTCACCCCTCCACTTT.